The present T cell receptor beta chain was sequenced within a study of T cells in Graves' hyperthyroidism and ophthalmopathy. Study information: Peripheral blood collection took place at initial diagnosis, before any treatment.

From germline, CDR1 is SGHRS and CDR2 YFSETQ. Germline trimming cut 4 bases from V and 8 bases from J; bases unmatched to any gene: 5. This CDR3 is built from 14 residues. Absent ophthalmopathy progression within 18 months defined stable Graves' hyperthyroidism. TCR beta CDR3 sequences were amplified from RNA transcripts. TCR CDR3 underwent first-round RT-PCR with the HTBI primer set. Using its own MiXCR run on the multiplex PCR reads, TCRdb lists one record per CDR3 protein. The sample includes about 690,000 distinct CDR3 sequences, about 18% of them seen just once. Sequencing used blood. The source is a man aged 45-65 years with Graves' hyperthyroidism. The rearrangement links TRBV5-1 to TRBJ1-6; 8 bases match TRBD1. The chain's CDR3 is CASSPTGADSPLHF. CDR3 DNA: TGCGCCAGCAGCCCGACAGGGGCGGATTCACCCCTCCACTTT. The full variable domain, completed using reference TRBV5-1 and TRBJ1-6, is KAGVTQTPRYLIKTRGQQVTLSCSPISGHRSVSWYQQTPGQGLQFLFEYFSETQRNKGNFPGRFSGRQFSNSRSEMNVSTLELGDSALYLCASSPTGADSPLHFGNGTRLTVT.